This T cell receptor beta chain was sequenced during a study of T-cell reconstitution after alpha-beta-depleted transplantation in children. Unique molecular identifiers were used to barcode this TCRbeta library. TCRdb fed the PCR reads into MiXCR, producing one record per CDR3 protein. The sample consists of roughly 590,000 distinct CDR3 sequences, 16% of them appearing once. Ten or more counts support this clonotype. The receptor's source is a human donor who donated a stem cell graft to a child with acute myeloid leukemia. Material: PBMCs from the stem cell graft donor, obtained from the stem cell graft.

The CDR3 DNA sequence: TGCAGTGCTCAGGTGGCTAGCGGGGATAGAGAGACCCAGTACTTC. It specifies CSAQVASGDRETQYF. The chain joins TRBV20-1 to TRBJ2-5; 9 bases agree with TRBD2. J lost 4 bases, V lost 5 bases, and 11 bases had no gene match. The CDR3 extends over 15 amino acids. The V gene's germline CDR1 is DFQATT and CDR2 SNEGSKA (reference sequence).